The 16 T cell receptor beta chains below were found in one sample sequenced in a study of T cells in women clearing cervical HPV infection. Profiled with immunoSEQ multiplex PCR; TCRdb holds only in-frame clones, not every one. This table lists under 45,000 clones. Source material: blood buffy coat. These receptors came from a woman aged 18 to 75 with a cervical HPV16 infection that either progressed to CIN3+ or cleared (not recorded which).

Comments on this clone: The sequence runs out 3 residues before the end of the CDR3; the remainder is reconstructed from the germline J gene. The rearrangement links TRBV7-9 to TRBJ1-2; 8 nucleotides match TRBD1. V shed 5 bases, J shed 5 bases, and the junction held 7 bases outside the gene matches. Germline V lookup: CDR1 SEHNR, CDR2 FQNEAQ (reference sequence). The CDR3 length is 14 residues. CDR3 bases read: TGTGCCAGCAGCCCCATGGGACAGGCGTATGGC. Translating it yields CASSPMGQAYG. The entire CDR3 reads CASSPMGQAYGYTF.

Partial CDR3 DNA: TGTGCCAGTAGAGACAGGGGTCGAGCAGATACG. It translates to CASRDRGRADT. The CDR3 reads in full as CASRDRGRADTQYF. V and J are TRBV19 and TRBJ2-3, with 8 bases matching TRBD1. The read ends 3 residues before the CDR3 terminus; that terminus is restored from the germline J gene. J gave up 4 bases and V 6 bases, and 6 bases lay outside the gene matches. CDR3 length: 14 amino acids. The germline gives CDR1 LNHDA, CDR2 SQIVND (reference sequence).

A word on this clone: The missing CDR3 end, 3 residues past where the read stops, is filled in from the germline J gene. The chain employs TRBV7-9 and TRBJ2-2; D is perhaps TRBD1 (5 bases). The CDR3 spans 15 residues. Germline loops: CDR1 SEHNR, CDR2 FQNEAQ (reference sequence). The CDR3 is CASSSAGLSNEKLFF. Partial CDR3 DNA: TGTGCCAGCAGCTCCGCAGGGTTATCTAATGAAAAG.

The CDR3 DNA, read in part, is TGTGCCAGCAGTGAAAGTGCAGGGGGCGGTGAAAAA. It specifies CASSESAGGGEK. The CDR3 as a whole reads CASSESAGGGEKLFF. The V call is TRBV6-1, the J call TRBJ1-4, with 8 bases that match TRBD1. The read finishes 3 residues shy of the CDR3 end, and the germline J gene is used to complete it. Germline-derived CDR1 and CDR2 are MNHNS and SASEGT. V lost 2 bases to trimming and J lost 7 bases; unmatched junction nucleotides: 6. The CDR3 contains 15 residues.

About this clone: The CDR3 end falls 3 residues outside the read, so it is completed with the germline J gene. This chain connects TRBV5-1 to TRBJ1-1; the D is unclear. V dropped 5 bases and J dropped 2 bases, with 13 bases sitting between them. The V gene's germline CDR1 is SGHRS and CDR2 YFSETQ. CDR3 length: 14 residues. The sequenced part of the CDR3 DNA is TGCGCCAGCAGAAAACAGCAAACTAACACTGAA. As protein: CASRKQQTNTE. The complete CDR3 protein is CASRKQQTNTEAFF. Supplemented by reference TRBV5-1 and TRBJ1-1, the full variable domain reads KAGVTQTPRYLIKTRGQQVTLSCSPISGHRSVSWYQQTPGQGLQFLFEYFSETQRNKGNFPGRFSGRQFSNSRSEMNVSTLELGDSALYLCASRKQQTNTEAFFGQGTRLTVV.

As concerns this clone: The read terminates 3 residues before the CDR3 end, so the remaining end is supplied by the germline J gene. The chain carries TRBV2 and TRBJ1-5; 7 bases agree with TRBD1. CDR1 is SNHLY, CDR2 FYNNEI, per germline. The junction had 5 bases not matched to a gene; V was cut back by 5 bases and J by 1 base. The CDR3 sequence is 15 residues long. CDR3 residues: CASSLTGLSNQPQHF. Incomplete CDR3 DNA: TGTGCCAGCAGTCTGACAGGGTTGAGCAATCAGCCC.

The sequenced part of the CDR3 DNA is TGCAGTGCACGCGTAGGGGTAGAAAAA. Translating gives CSARVGVEK. The whole CDR3 reads CSARVGVEKLFF. The J gene is TRBJ1-4, the V gene TRBV20-1; maybe TRBD1 (5 bases). The CDR3 end falls 3 residues outside the read, so it is completed with the germline J gene. Looked up from germline, CDR1 is DFQATT and CDR2 is SNEGSKA (reference sequence). This CDR3 is 12 amino acids long. V lost 6 bases and J lost 8, with 13 bases in between.

The CDR3 bases that were read are TGTGCCAGTAGGCGACAGGGACAAGAGACC. This codes for CASRRQGQET. The full CDR3 is CASRRQGQETQYF. This rearrangement joins TRBV19 to TRBJ2-5, with TRBD1 matching over 7 bases. With the read ending 3 residues before the CDR3 end, the germline J gene is used to fill in that end. The CDR3 totals 13 residues. Germline V gene sequence: CDR1 LNHDA, CDR2 SQIVND (reference sequence). The V and J ends lost 6 bases and 2 bases, in that order; junction bases with no gene match: 3.

About this clone itself: The observed sequence ends 3 residues before the CDR3 terminus, with the missing tail filled in from the germline J gene. The rearrangement links TRBV6-2 or TRBV6-3 to TRBJ1-3, with 7 bases matching TRBD1. The germline V gene encodes CDR1 MNHEY and CDR2 SVGEGT. Trimming cost V 6 bases and J 4 bases; bases outside gene matches: 6. The CDR3 is 14 residues long. The sequenced part of the CDR3 DNA is TGTGCCAGCAGGACAGGGTTTTCCGGAAACACC. Its translation: CASRTGFSGNT. The whole CDR3 region reads CASRTGFSGNTIYF.

Details on this clone: The sequence runs out 3 residues before the end of the CDR3; the remainder is reconstructed from the germline J gene. The rearrangement uses TRBV5-4 and TRBJ1-3; D possibly corresponds to TRBD1 (6 bases). The ends were cut back, 0 bases at V and 4 bases at J, with 14 bases in the middle. Germline V lookup: CDR1 SGHNT, CDR2 YYREEE (reference sequence). The CDR3 runs to 16 residues. The CDR3 loop is CASSLDPGVYGNTIYF. The CDR3 bases that were read are TGTGCCAGCAGCTTGGACCCAGGGGTGTACGGAAACACC.

Note on this clone: The sequence runs out 3 residues before the end of the CDR3; the remainder is reconstructed from the germline J gene. The rearrangement uses TRBV29-1 and TRBJ1-4; 7 nucleotides agree with TRBD1. The V gene's germline CDR1 is SQVTM and CDR2 ANQGSEA. This CDR3 is 15 amino acids long. CDR3: CSVDSGQGGNSPLFF. The sequenced part of the CDR3 DNA is TGCAGCGTTGATTCCGGGCAGGGGGGAAATTCACCA.

Note on this clone: The read terminates 3 residues before the CDR3 end, so the remaining end is supplied by the germline J gene. The chain combines TRBV19 with TRBJ2-2, with TRBD1 as a possible D gene (5 bases). This CDR3 is built from 12 residues. Germline-derived CDR1 and CDR2 are LNHDA and SQIVND (reference sequence). CDR3 sequence reads: CASSPGLTVLFF. CDR3 DNA (partial): TGTGCCAGTAGTCCCGGATTGACAGTG.

On this clone itself: Read coverage stops 3 residues before the CDR3 terminus; the germline J gene supplies the remainder. The chain carries TRBV19 and TRBJ2-1; TRBD2 agrees at 16 bases. Germline V gives CDR1 LNHDA, CDR2 SQIVND (reference sequence). Trimming took 7 bases from V and 2 from J; bases not matched to a gene: 8. The CDR3 runs to 18 residues. This chain's CDR3 is CASKAGTSGRVTYNEQFF. CDR3 DNA (partial): TGTGCCAGTAAGGCCGGGACTAGCGGGAGGGTTACCTACAATGAG. Complete variable domain (other parts from reference TRBV19 and TRBJ2-1): DGGITQSPKYLFRKEGQNVTLSCEQNLNHDAMYWYRQDPGQGLRLIYYSQIVNDFQKGDIAEGYSVSREKKESFPLTVTSAQKNPTAFYLCASKAGTSGRVTYNEQFFGPGTRLTVL.

On this clone itself: The read falls 3 residues short of the CDR3 end, and the missing part is taken from the germline J gene. V and J are TRBV30 and TRBJ1-1; maybe TRBD1 (6 bases). Trimming took 3 bases from V and 5 from J, leaving 13 bases between them. The CDR3 is 13 amino acids. Looked up from germline, CDR1 is GTSNPN and CDR2 is SVGIG (reference sequence). CDR3: CAWSLQGGTEAFF. The CDR3 DNA, read in part, is TGTGCCTGGAGCCTACAGGGAGGAACTGAA.

Regarding this clone: The read ends 3 residues early relative to the CDR3; the germline J gene fills the gap. V and J are TRBV20-1 and TRBJ2-3; D might be TRBD2 (6 bases). CDR3 size: 13 residues. Germline lookup yields CDR1 DFQATT and CDR2 SNEGSKA (reference sequence). V lost 6 bases to trimming and J lost 5 bases, with 15 bases between them. CDR3 DNA, as far as it was read: TGCAGTGCCTTATACGTGGGGGGAGATACG. It encodes CSALYVGGDT. In full, the CDR3 reads CSALYVGGDTQYF.

In regard to this clone: The CDR3 end falls 3 residues outside the read, so it is completed with the germline J gene. The genes are TRBV7-2 and TRBJ2-2; D is ambiguous. The CDR3 has 12 residues. Germline V lookup: CDR1 SGHTA, CDR2 FQGNSA. Deletions cut 5 bases from V and 3 bases from J, with 4 bases between. The CDR3: CASSLYTGELFF. CDR3 bases read: TGTGCCAGCAGCCTGTACACCGGGGAG.